This passage covers 19 T cell receptor beta chains from one sample sequenced in a study of T cells in Graves' hyperthyroidism and ophthalmopathy. Template material for amplifying TCR beta CDR3 regions consisted of RNA transcripts. An initial round of RT-PCR targeting the TCR CDR3 relied on the HTBI primer set. TCRdb redid the calling of the multiplex PCR reads with MiXCR, one entry per CDR3 protein. The sample has roughly 420,000 distinct CDR3 sequences, approximately 15% seen once. Sequencing used blood. The receptor set was obtained from a woman aged 18-29 years with Graves' hyperthyroidism.

This clonotype was detected ten times or more. This CDR3 reads CAISESPQETQYF. DNA of the CDR3: TGTGCCATCAGTGAGTCCCCCCAAGAGACCCAGTACTTC. V is TRBV10-3 and J is TRBJ2-5; no clear D gene. This CDR3 spans 13 amino acids. Deletions cut 0 bases from V and 1 base from J, with 3 bases between. From germline, CDR1 is ENHRY and CDR2 SYGVKD.

This clonotype was seen many times. The chain carries TRBV5-1 and TRBJ2-1; TRBD2 matches 7 bases. Germline V gene data show CDR1 as SGHRS and CDR2 as YFSETQ. With V trimmed by 1 base and J by 5 bases, 21 bases remained unmatched. There are 20 residues in the CDR3. The CDR3, as DNA: TGCGCCAGCAGCTTGAGGGCTAGCGGACTACAACGGGGACGGGACAATGAGCAGTTCTTC. Amino acids: CASSLRASGLQRGRDNEQFF.

Note on this clonotype: A much larger clone differs by one base, so this may be a read error. J is TRBJ2-3 and V is TRBV6-2 or TRBV6-3, with 7 bases lining up with TRBD1. This CDR3 has 14 residues. J gave up 10 bases and V 7 bases, and 14 bases lay outside the gene matches. Germline V gives CDR1 MNHEY, CDR2 SVGEGT. The CDR3 protein is CASNPKGARDAQYF. The CDR3 DNA follows: TGTGCCAGCAATCCGAAGGGGGCTCGTGATGCGCAGTATTTT.

This clonotype has ten or more counts. This chain connects TRBV2 to TRBJ2-7; 8 bases fit TRBD2. The V gene end was trimmed by 7 bases and the J gene end by 6 bases; junction bases not matched to a gene: 8. The CDR3 is made up of 13 amino acids. Germline CDR1 SNHLY, CDR2 FYNNEI. The DNA of the CDR3 is TGTGCCAGCATTATCAGCGGGAGCACCGAGCAGTACTTC. Its translation is CASIISGSTEQYF. The variable domain in full, with the rest retrieved from reference TRBV2 and TRBJ2-7, is EPEVTQTPSHQVTQMGQEVILRCVPISNHLYFYWYRQILGQKVEFLVSFYNNEISEKSEIFDDQFSVERPDGSNFTLKIRSTKLEDSAMYFCASIISGSTEQYFGPGTRLTVT.

J is TRBJ2-3 and V is TRBV11-2; 7 nucleotides align to TRBD1. Germline assignment: CDR1 SGHAT and CDR2 FQNNGV. This CDR3 is built from 16 residues. Losses at the gene ends were 1 base for V and 2 bases for J; bases not matched to a gene: 6. DNA for the CDR3: TGTGCCAGCAGCTTAGTGGCAGGGGGTTCCACAGATACGCAGTATTTT. This codes for CASSLVAGGSTDTQYF.

Of note for this clonotype: Germline and junction disagree at one end, which may indicate a read error. This sequence joins TRBV9 and TRBJ1-2; D is possibly TRBD1 (5 bases). CDR3 size: 14 residues. Germline assignment: CDR1 SGDLS and CDR2 YYNGEE. Here the CDR3 reads CTSSALKQEYGYTF. DNA of the CDR3: TGTACCAGCAGCGCCCTAAAACAGGAATATGGCTACACCTTC.

The rearrangement uses TRBV9 and TRBJ2-7; 9 bases are shared with TRBD1. This CDR3 has 14 residues. The ends lost 3 bases at V and 5 bases at J; junction bases unmatched: 6. Germline CDR1 is SGDLS and CDR2 is YYNGEE. CDR3 in amino acids: CASSAGQGPHEQYF. The CDR3 nucleotides are TGTGCCAGCAGCGCGGGACAGGGTCCACACGAGCAGTACTTC.

This clonotype was seen at least ten times. V gene TRBV12-3 or TRBV12-4 combines with J gene TRBJ1-1, with TRBD1 as a possible D gene (6 bases). This CDR3 contains 13 residues. V was pared by 6 bases and J by 1 base, with 9 bases between. DNA of the CDR3: TGTGCCAGCAGCGGGGGCGCGAACACTGAAGCTTTCTTT. Translation gives CASSGGANTEAFF.

The chain has TRBV20-1 and TRBJ2-2; the match to TRBD2 covers 14 bases. From germline, CDR1 is DFQATT and CDR2 SNEGSKA (reference sequence). J gave up 6 bases and V 1 base, and 10 bases lay outside the gene matches. The CDR3 sequence is 18 residues long. The CDR3 sequence: CSARAVEGTSGSAGELFF. CDR3 DNA sequence: TGCAGTGCTAGAGCCGTCGAAGGGACTAGCGGGAGTGCCGGGGAGCTGTTTTTT.

This clonotype was seen ten or more times. The chain's CDR3 is CASSFRSWGQEIETQYF. The CDR3 DNA follows: TGTGCCAGCAGTTTTAGATCCTGGGGGCAGGAGATAGAGACCCAGTACTTC. The gene calls are TRBV28 and TRBJ2-5, with D perhaps matching TRBD1 (6 bases). Looked up from germline, CDR1 is MDHEN and CDR2 is SYDVKM. V was trimmed by 3 bases and J by 4 bases, leaving 21 bases between them. The length of the CDR3 is 17 residues.

A note on this clonotype: Given a much more abundant clone one base away, this may be a read error. This rearrangement joins TRBV28 to TRBJ2-3; D is ambiguous. Trimming removed 8 bases at V and 8 bases at J, with 23 bases between. This CDR3 contains 15 residues. The germline V gene has CDR1 MDHEN and CDR2 SYDVKM. The CDR3 sequence is CASLTQTREAGTQYF. DNA for the CDR3: TGTGCCAGCCTCACCCAGACTCGCGAGGCAGGTACGCAGTATTTT.

This clonotype has just a few counts. A much larger clone differs from this one at a single base, so this may be a read error. The chain joins TRBV28 to TRBJ1-2, with 10 bases identical to TRBD1. Germline-derived CDR1 and CDR2 are MDHEN and SYDVKM. The CDR3 runs 14 residues. V shed 6 bases and J 4 bases; nucleotides not matched to a gene: 5. The CDR3 DNA is TGTGCCAGCAGGACGACAGGGGGCAGCTATGGCTACACCTTC. Protein: CASRTTGGSYGYTF.

There are many counts of this clonotype. This rearrangement joins TRBV28 to TRBJ1-5; TRBD1 is a possible D gene (5 bases). Per the germline V gene, CDR1 is MDHEN and CDR2 is SYDVKM. The CDR3 sequence is 14 residues long. Trimming shortened V by 11 bases and J by 0 bases, and 14 bases separated the two germline ends. The CDR3 DNA sequence: TGTGCCGCCTGGGGCAGTTATAGCAATCAGCCCCAGCATTTT. Translated: CAAWGSYSNQPQHF.

This clonotype was seen ten or more times. V is TRBV5-1 and J is TRBJ2-5; D might be TRBD2 (5 bases). The CDR3 extends over 13 amino acids. In germline, CDR1 is SGHRS, CDR2 YFSETQ. Trimming removed 5 bases from V and 5 bases from J, with 13 bases in between. CDR3 sequence: CASRRVGRETQYF. As DNA, the CDR3 is TGCGCCAGCAGGCGGGTTGGCCGGGAGACCCAGTACTTC.

This clonotype was seen at least ten times. The chain has TRBV4-1 and TRBJ1-1; 7 bases are shared with TRBD1. After removal of 4 bases from V and 4 bases from J, the junction contained 6 bases not matched to a gene. This CDR3 contains 14 residues. The germline gives CDR1 MGHRA, CDR2 YSYEKL. The CDR3 DNA is TGCGCCAGCAGCCTTGGGACAGTTGTCACTGAAGCTTTCTTT. As protein: CASSLGTVVTEAFF.

The chain links TRBV20-1 to TRBJ2-7, with 9 bases lining up with TRBD1. J lost 6 bases, V lost 1 base, and 7 bases had no gene match. The germline V gene encodes CDR1 DFQATT and CDR2 SNEGSKA (reference sequence). The CDR3 loop spans 14 amino acids. The CDR3, as DNA: TGCAGTGCTAGAGGGACAGGGGAGGCTTTCGAGCAGTACTTC. Encoded protein: CSARGTGEAFEQYF.

This clonotype turned up a few times. The CDR3 nucleotides are TGTGCCAGCAGCTTAGCCATTAGCGGGGGTGGTGGTTACGAGCAGTACTTC. It codes for CASSLAISGGGGYEQYF. The chain couples TRBV7-2 to TRBJ2-7; 9 nucleotides agree with TRBD2. V was clipped by 0 bases and J by 4 bases; unmatched bases: 10. CDR1 and CDR2 (germline): SGHTA, FQGNSA. The CDR3 runs to 17 residues.

The chain employs TRBV28 and TRBJ1-2, with a tentative D call TRBD1 (6 bases). The V end lost 3 bases, the J end lost 4 bases, and 15 bases lay between the germline ends. The CDR3 has 15 residues. CDR1 and CDR2 from the germline V gene are MDHEN and SYDVKM. CDR3 protein: CASSLVGGWIYGYTF. In nucleotides, the CDR3 is TGTGCCAGCAGTTTGGTGGGGGGCTGGATCTATGGCTACACCTTC.

The chain couples TRBV6-1 to TRBJ2-2; 11 bases are a match to TRBD2. The germline CDR1 and CDR2 sequences are MNHNS and SASEGT. This CDR3 is built from 16 residues. After removal of 10 bases from V and 6 bases from J, the junction contained 13 bases not matched to a gene. The CDR3 nucleotides are TGTGCCACCCTAGCGGGGGGAACCGTTCAGGCCGGGGAGCTGTTTTTT. Amino acid sequence: CATLAGGTVQAGELFF.